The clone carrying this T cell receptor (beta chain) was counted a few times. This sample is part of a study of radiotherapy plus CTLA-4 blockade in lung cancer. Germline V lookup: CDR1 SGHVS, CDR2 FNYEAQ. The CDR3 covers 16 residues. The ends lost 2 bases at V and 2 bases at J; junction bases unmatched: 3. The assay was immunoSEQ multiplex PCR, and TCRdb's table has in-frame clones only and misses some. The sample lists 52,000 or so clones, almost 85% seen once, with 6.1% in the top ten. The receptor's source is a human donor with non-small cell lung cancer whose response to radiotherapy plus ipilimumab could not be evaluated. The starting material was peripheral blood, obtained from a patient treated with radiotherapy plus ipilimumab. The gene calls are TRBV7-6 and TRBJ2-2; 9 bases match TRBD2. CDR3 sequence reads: CASSLQTSGNTGELFF. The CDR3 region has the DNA TGTGCCAGCAGCTTACAGACTAGCGGTAACACCGGGGAGCTGTTTTTT.